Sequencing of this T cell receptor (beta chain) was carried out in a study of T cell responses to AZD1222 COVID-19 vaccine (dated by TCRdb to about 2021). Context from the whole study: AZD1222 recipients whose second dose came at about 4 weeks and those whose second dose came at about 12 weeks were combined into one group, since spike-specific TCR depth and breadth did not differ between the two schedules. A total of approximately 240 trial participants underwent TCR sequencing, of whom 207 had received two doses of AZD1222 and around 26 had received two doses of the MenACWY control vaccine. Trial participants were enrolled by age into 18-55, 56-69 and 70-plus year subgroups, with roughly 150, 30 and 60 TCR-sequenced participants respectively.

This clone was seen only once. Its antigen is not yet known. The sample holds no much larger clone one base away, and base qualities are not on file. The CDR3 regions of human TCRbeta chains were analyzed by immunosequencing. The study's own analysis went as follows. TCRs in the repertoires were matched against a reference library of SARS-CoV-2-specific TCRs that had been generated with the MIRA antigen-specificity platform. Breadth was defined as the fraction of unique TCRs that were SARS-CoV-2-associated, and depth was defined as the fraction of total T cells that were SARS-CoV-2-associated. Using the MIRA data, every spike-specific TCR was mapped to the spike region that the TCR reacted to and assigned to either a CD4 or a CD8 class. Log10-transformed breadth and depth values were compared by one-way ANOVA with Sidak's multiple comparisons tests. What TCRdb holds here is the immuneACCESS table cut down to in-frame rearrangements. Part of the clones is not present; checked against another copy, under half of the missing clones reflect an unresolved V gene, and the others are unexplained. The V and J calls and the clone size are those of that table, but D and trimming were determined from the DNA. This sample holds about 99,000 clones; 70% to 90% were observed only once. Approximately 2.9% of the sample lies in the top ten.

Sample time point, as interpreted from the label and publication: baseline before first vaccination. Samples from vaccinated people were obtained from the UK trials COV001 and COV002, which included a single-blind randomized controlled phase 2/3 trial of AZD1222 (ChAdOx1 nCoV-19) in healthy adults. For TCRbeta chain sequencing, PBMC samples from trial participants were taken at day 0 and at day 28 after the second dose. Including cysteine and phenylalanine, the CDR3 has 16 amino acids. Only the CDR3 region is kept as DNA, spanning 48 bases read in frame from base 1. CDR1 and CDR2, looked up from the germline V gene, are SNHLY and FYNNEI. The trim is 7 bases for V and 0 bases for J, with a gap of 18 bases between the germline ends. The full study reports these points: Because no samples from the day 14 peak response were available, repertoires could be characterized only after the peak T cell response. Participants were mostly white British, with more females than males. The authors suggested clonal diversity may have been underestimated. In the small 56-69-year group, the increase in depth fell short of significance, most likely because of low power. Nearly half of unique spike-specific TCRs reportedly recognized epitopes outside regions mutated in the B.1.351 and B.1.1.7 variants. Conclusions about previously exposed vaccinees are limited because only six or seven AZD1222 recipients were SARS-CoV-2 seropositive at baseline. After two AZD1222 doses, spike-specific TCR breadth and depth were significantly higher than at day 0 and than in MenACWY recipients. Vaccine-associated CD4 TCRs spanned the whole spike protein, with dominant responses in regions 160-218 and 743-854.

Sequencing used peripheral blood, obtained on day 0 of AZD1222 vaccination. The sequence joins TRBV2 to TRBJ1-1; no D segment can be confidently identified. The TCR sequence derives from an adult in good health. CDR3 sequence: CASNRNERALNTEAFF. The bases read TGTGCCAGCAATCGCAACGAGAGGGCCTTGAACACTGAAGCTTTCTTT.